This T cell receptor (beta chain) was captured in a study of T cells after yellow fever vaccination. Study context: Each low-cell-number fraction was prepared by means of SMART-Seq v4 Ultra Low Input. The study's findings and limits: Primary-vaccination clones mostly resurfaced post-booster (about 95% CD4, about 87% CD8).

Details on this clonotype: The antigen remains unidentified.

V gave up 5 bases and J gave up 1 base, with 13 bases separating them. CDR3 length equals 15 residues. Germline V gene sequence: CDR1 SGHTA, CDR2 FQGNSA. TCRdb reanalysed the 5' RACE reads using MiXCR and keeps one entry per CDR3 protein. The sample holds 300,000 to 400,000 distinct CDR3 sequences, approximately 6% seen once. The source of this sequence is a young man who received the YFV17D yellow fever vaccine. The rearrangement links TRBV7-2 to TRBJ2-3; D assignment may be TRBD1 or TRBD2 (5 bases each). The sample here was PBMCs, taken 5 days after the yellow fever booster vaccination. Written as DNA, the CDR3 is TGTGCCAGCAGCCAACGGGACCCTCGCACAGATACGCAGTATTTT. It yields the protein CASSQRDPRTDTQYF.